This T cell receptor (beta chain) was observed in a study of shared clonotypes between healthy human individuals. Overall study findings and caveats: About 4.5% of naive CD4 clonotypes were common to a handful of donors.

Assay: immunoSEQ multiplex PCR; the TCRdb copy retains only in-frame clones and omits some. The sample has under 1 million clones; around 96% are singletons. CD45RO negativity and positive selection for CCR7 defined naive CD8 cells, a population that excluded terminally differentiated effector memory CD45RA+ cells. Turning to this clone: Its antigen is not known. Other DNA sequences from this sample encode an identical CDR3 as well.

CDR1 and CDR2 (germline): KGHSH, LQKENI. The CDR3 spans 11 residues. V dropped 3 bases and J dropped 5 bases, with 4 bases sitting between them. This sequence was found in a man aged 25 to 45 in good health. The chain has TRBV18 and TRBJ2-5, with D unclear. The specimen was naive CD8+ T cells sorted from blood. CDR3 amino acids: CASSPRETQYF. In nucleotides, the CDR3 is TGTGCCAGCTCACCTCGCGAGACCCAGTACTTC.